Shown below are 29 T cell receptor beta chains from a single sample sequenced in a study of CD8 T cells in Susac syndrome (dated by TCRdb to the late 2010s). Receptor libraries were prepared by the immunoSEQ multiplex PCR assay. RNA was extracted using the RNeasy kit, and roughly 0.5 to 1 microgram was reverse transcribed with random hexamers. TCRdb trimmed the raw reads at Q25, called clones with MiXCR and kept productive beta chains. Records with the same CDR3 protein are collapsed into one entry carrying the most frequent genes and DNA. The sample data list about 120,000 distinct CDR3 sequences, and around 94% of these were observed just once. Less than 0.3% of the sample rests with the top ten. Sequenced: CD8+ T cells from PBMCs. These receptors came from a human donor with Susac syndrome.

V gene TRBV2 combines with J gene TRBJ1-2; D possibly corresponds to TRBD1 (6 bases). Germline assignment: CDR1 SNHLY and CDR2 FYNNEI. This CDR3 comprises 13 residues. The V and J ends lost 1 base and 8 bases respectively, with 11 bases between them. The CDR3, as DNA: TGTGCCAGCAGTGAAGGCGGGGGCCGCGGCTACACCTTC. This encodes CASSEGGGRGYTF.

The J gene is TRBJ1-2, the V gene TRBV15; TRBD1 is a possible D gene (6 bases). There are 16 residues in the CDR3. The V gene lost 0 bases and the J gene lost 8 bases, with 19 bases spanning the gap. CDR1 LNHNV and CDR2 YYDKDF come from the germline V gene (reference sequence). The CDR3 DNA is TGTGCCACCAGCAGAGATCTTGGACAGAGCCTTGGGGGCTACACCTTC. This sequence encodes CATSRDLGQSLGGYTF.

The gene calls are TRBV6-4 and TRBJ2-3; TRBD2 matches at 9 bases. J lost 0 bases, V lost 3 bases, and 1 base had no gene match. Germline assignment: CDR1 MRHNA and CDR2 SNTAGT. This CDR3 spans 15 amino acids. For the CDR3, the DNA is TGTGCCAGCAGTGAAGCGGGGGGTAGCACAGATACGCAGTATTTT. It translates to CASSEAGGSTDTQYF.

This chain connects TRBV2 to TRBJ1-5; D possibly corresponds to TRBD1 (5 bases). Trimming cost V 7 bases and J 2 bases, with 12 bases left between them. The CDR3 sequence is 14 residues long. Germline lookup yields CDR1 SNHLY and CDR2 FYNNEI. For the CDR3, the DNA is TGTGCCAGCACTACGGGGGAGGGCAATCAGCCCCAGCATTTT. Translated: CASTTGEGNQPQHF. The complete variable domain, with remaining parts taken from reference TRBV2 and TRBJ1-5, reads EPEVTQTPSHQVTQMGQEVILRCVPISNHLYFYWYRQILGQKVEFLVSFYNNEISEKSEIFDDQFSVERPDGSNFTLKIRSTKLEDSAMYFCASTTGEGNQPQHFGDGTRLSIL.

The chain links TRBV20-1 to TRBJ2-2, with 8 bases that match TRBD2. Per the germline V gene, CDR1 is DFQATT and CDR2 is SNEGSKA (reference sequence). The CDR3 is 15 amino acids. V trimming: 2 bases; J trimming: 7 bases; junction bases outside the gene matches: 9. CDR3 sequence: CSARPRGGFGGELFF. For the CDR3, the DNA is TGCAGTGCTAGACCTCGCGGGGGGTTCGGCGGGGAGCTGTTTTTT.

The CDR3 here is CSGQNLYNYGYTF. CDR3 nucleotide sequence: TGCAGCGGACAGAACCTCTATAACTATGGCTACACCTTC. This chain connects TRBV20-1 to TRBJ1-2, with D possibly being TRBD1 (6 bases). The germline V gene encodes CDR1 DFQATT and CDR2 SNEGSKA (reference sequence). The CDR3 extends over 13 amino acids.

This clonotype occurred once. The junction differs from germline at one of its ends, possibly a read error. The genes are TRBV5-1 and TRBJ2-3; D unresolved. This CDR3 is 15 amino acids long. The germline V gene has CDR1 SGHRS and CDR2 YFSETQ. The DNA of the CDR3 is TGCGCCAGCCGCTTGACGGAGCCTTGGACAGATACGCAGTATTTT. Its translation: CASRLTEPWTDTQYF.

V usage is TRBV19 and J usage is TRBJ2-7, with TRBD1 identical over 9 bases. The CDR3 has 15 amino acids. Trimming took 5 bases from V and 1 from J; bases not matched to a gene: 6. Germline V gene lookup returns CDR1 LNHDA and CDR2 SQIVND (reference sequence). CDR3 coding DNA: TGTGCCAGTAGTGCCCGGGACAGGGCATCCTACGAGCAGTACTTC. It specifies CASSARDRASYEQYF. Together with reference TRBV19 and TRBJ2-7, the CDR3 gives the full variable domain: DGGITQSPKYLFRKEGQNVTLSCEQNLNHDAMYWYRQDPGQGLRLIYYSQIVNDFQKGDIAEGYSVSREKKESFPLTVTSAQKNPTAFYLCASSARDRASYEQYFGPGTRLTVT.

The J gene is TRBJ1-3, the V gene TRBV11-2; D is unclear. The V and J ends lost 2 bases and 8 bases respectively, with 13 bases between them. The CDR3 runs to 14 residues. Per germline, CDR1 SGHAT and CDR2 FQNNGV. The CDR3 is CASSLTYGRDTIYF. The CDR3, as DNA: TGTGCCAGCAGCTTAACGTACGGAAGGGACACCATATATTTT.

This sequence joins TRBV4-1 and TRBJ2-3, with D possibly matching TRBD2 (5 bases). This CDR3 spans 16 amino acids. Germline V lookup: CDR1 MGHRA, CDR2 YSYEKL. V was clipped by 3 bases and J by 6 bases, with 19 bases between them. CDR3 region: CASSQEPLRGSDTQYF. The CDR3 bases are TGCGCCAGCAGCCAGGAGCCCCTCCGGGGATCGGATACGCAGTATTTT.

The chain links TRBV7-9 to TRBJ1-1, with D unresolved. This CDR3 spans 15 amino acids. Germline V gene lookup returns CDR1 SEHNR and CDR2 FQNEAQ (reference sequence). V dropped 7 bases and J dropped 3 bases, with 18 bases sitting between them. CDR3 protein: CASIDPGLADTEAFF. The CDR3 nucleotides read TGTGCCAGCATCGACCCGGGTTTGGCGGACACTGAAGCTTTCTTT.

The chain recombines TRBV20-1 with TRBJ2-6; D is unresolved. In germline, CDR1 is DFQATT, CDR2 SNEGSKA (reference sequence). V lost 6 bases, J lost 3 bases, and 6 bases lay in between. The CDR3 extends over 12 amino acids. CDR3 sequence reads: CSAWGGANVLTF. As DNA, the CDR3 is TGCAGTGCCTGGGGTGGGGCCAACGTCCTGACTTTC.

The chain employs TRBV11-2 and TRBJ2-5; no clear D gene. CDR3 length equals 10 residues. V lost 5 bases and J lost 4, with 2 bases in between. Germline-derived CDR1 and CDR2 are SGHAT and FQNNGV. DNA for the CDR3: TGTGCCAGCAGCCCAGAGACCCAGTACTTC. It specifies CASSPETQYF.

The V and J genes are TRBV11-2 and TRBJ2-5, with a possible D match to TRBD1 (6 bases). Germline V gene data show CDR1 as SGHAT and CDR2 as FQNNGV. There are 15 residues in the CDR3. The V and J ends lost 6 bases and 5 bases respectively, with 19 bases between them. The CDR3 sequence is CASRYRDAGQETQYF. The CDR3 DNA reads as TGTGCCAGCAGATACAGGGACGCAGGTCAGGAGACCCAGTACTTC.

The chain is built from TRBV5-1 and TRBJ1-2, with D unresolved. Trimming shortened V by 0 bases and J by 5 bases, and 14 bases separated the two germline ends. Germline V CDR1 and CDR2: SGHRS, YFSETQ. This CDR3 is built from 15 residues. CDR3 in DNA: TGCGCCAGCAGCTTGGCCACGGGTAAAGGGTATGGCTACACCTTC. Amino acid sequence: CASSLATGKGYGYTF. The variable domain in full, completed from reference TRBV5-1 and TRBJ1-2, reads KAGVTQTPRYLIKTRGQQVTLSCSPISGHRSVSWYQQTPGQGLQFLFEYFSETQRNKGNFPGRFSGRQFSNSRSEMNVSTLELGDSALYLCASSLATGKGYGYTFGSGTRLTVV.

This chain joins TRBV5-1 and TRBJ2-7; D possibly corresponds to TRBD1 (5 bases). The germline CDR1 and CDR2 sequences are SGHRS and YFSETQ. The length of the CDR3 is 13 residues. Trimming stripped 0 bases from V and 4 bases from J, with 8 bases between. The DNA of the CDR3 is TGCGCCAGCAGCTTGGAGGGGCCATACGAGCAGTACTTC. The encoded protein is CASSLEGPYEQYF.

The rearrangement links TRBV24-1 to TRBJ2-2; 7 positions agree with TRBD1. J lost 0 bases, V lost 9 bases, and 6 bases had no gene match. The CDR3 spans 15 residues. The V gene's germline CDR1 is KGHDR and CDR2 SFDVKD. The CDR3 reads CATQGDSANTGELFF. The CDR3 DNA reads as TGTGCCACCCAGGGGGACAGCGCGAACACCGGGGAGCTGTTTTTT.

This clonotype was seen only once. The J gene is TRBJ1-3, the V gene TRBV12-3 or TRBV12-4; 7 bases line up with TRBD1. The CDR3 sequence is 15 residues long. J lost 4 bases, V lost 3 bases, and 6 bases had no gene match. CDR3 loop: CASSFGQDVGNTIYF. The CDR3 region has the DNA TGTGCCAGCAGTTTTGGACAGGACGTAGGAAACACCATATATTTT.

V gene TRBV13 combines with J gene TRBJ1-5; D is unresolved. The CDR3 is 15 amino acids. V dropped 0 bases and J dropped 2 bases, with 8 bases sitting between them. Per germline, CDR1 PRHDT and CDR2 FYEKMQ (reference sequence). As DNA, the CDR3 is TGTGCCAGCAGCTTAGGAGGGAGAGGCAATCAGCCCCAGCATTTT. It specifies CASSLGGRGNQPQHF.

This chain joins TRBV11-2 and TRBJ2-7; TRBD1 aligns across 8 bases. Germline trimming cut 0 bases from V and 1 base from J; bases unmatched to any gene: 5. The CDR3 consists of 16 residues. Germline CDR1 is SGHAT and CDR2 is FQNNGV. CDR3 region: CASSLDRDRRSYEQYF. In nucleotides, the CDR3 is TGTGCCAGCAGCTTAGATCGGGACAGGCGATCCTACGAGCAGTACTTC.

The V and J genes are TRBV12-3 or TRBV12-4 and TRBJ2-1; tentative D call: TRBD1 (5 bases). V lost 4 bases to trimming and J lost 8 bases, with 9 bases between them. The CDR3 is 12 residues long. This CDR3 reads CASSSSGYEQFF. CDR3 in DNA: TGTGCCAGCAGTTCTTCAGGGTATGAGCAGTTCTTC.

The sample holds one count of this clonotype. This chain links TRBV7-3 with TRBJ2-1, with TRBD2 matching 11 bases. This CDR3 is built from 16 residues. Looked up from germline, CDR1 is SGHTA and CDR2 is FQGTGA. V shed 5 bases and J 8 bases; nucleotides not matched to a gene: 11. CDR3 sequence: CASSAWGSGGADEQFF. The CDR3, as DNA: TGTGCCAGCAGCGCCTGGGGTAGCGGGGGGGCCGATGAGCAGTTCTTC.

The chain couples TRBV7-3 to TRBJ2-5; 7 bases align to TRBD1. From germline, CDR1 is SGHTA and CDR2 FQGTGA. With 1 base clipped from V and 5 bases from J, the junction kept 7 bases outside the gene matches. This CDR3 comprises 15 residues. CDR3 sequence reads: CASSLKSGGAETQYF. DNA for the CDR3: TGTGCCAGCAGCTTAAAATCAGGGGGAGCGGAGACCCAGTACTTC.

This chain uses TRBV4-3 with TRBJ2-1; 8 positions agree with TRBD1. Unmatched junction bases numbered 5, after V lost 2 bases and J lost 5 bases. This CDR3 is built from 15 residues. CDR1 LGHNA and CDR2 YSLEER come from the germline V gene. CDR3 bases: TGCGCCAGCAGCCAACTGACAGGGGTAGACAATGAGCAGTTCTTC. It translates to CASSQLTGVDNEQFF.

This clonotype was observed once. V and J are TRBV4-2 and TRBJ1-5; TRBD1 matches 8 bases. The CDR3 has 15 amino acids. The V and J ends lost 0 bases and 7 bases, in that order; junction bases with no gene match: 5. The germline V gene encodes CDR1 LGHNA and CDR2 YNFKEQ. CDR3: CASSQEGQGVQPQHF. The CDR3 DNA reads as TGTGCCAGCAGCCAAGAAGGACAGGGTGTACAGCCCCAGCATTTT.

The chain is built from TRBV7-7 and TRBJ2-5; 9 bases line up with TRBD1. Germline values: CDR1 SSHAT, CDR2 FNYEAQ (reference sequence). The CDR3 is made up of 13 amino acids. CDR3 coding DNA: TGTGCTAGCGGACAGGGGATTCGGGAGACCCAGTACTTC. Its translation is CASGQGIRETQYF.

The V call is TRBV27, the J call TRBJ1-5; D uncertain. CDR3 length: 15 residues. Germline-derived CDR1 and CDR2 are MNHEY and SMNVEV (reference sequence). Trimming took off 5 bases at V and 2 bases at J, with 13 bases between the two ends. The CDR3 coding sequence is TGTGCCAGCAGTCCCAGGTCATACGGCAATCAGCCCCAGCATTTT. As protein: CASSPRSYGNQPQHF.

J is TRBJ2-3 and V is TRBV20-1; 7 positions match TRBD1. Germline loops: CDR1 DFQATT, CDR2 SNEGSKA (reference sequence). This CDR3 region has 16 residues. The V segment lost 0 bases and the J segment 0 bases; nucleotides outside the gene matches: 6. CDR3: CSARDRQGASTDTQYF. In DNA, the CDR3 is TGCAGTGCTAGAGATAGACAGGGCGCTAGCACAGATACGCAGTATTTT.

CDR3 bases: TGCAGTGCTGCCTGGGGTGGCTACACCTTC. This sequence encodes CSAAWGGYTF. This chain joins TRBV20-1 and TRBJ1-2; D ambiguous. Germline lookup yields CDR1 DFQATT and CDR2 SNEGSKA (reference sequence). Between the trimmed V and J ends, which lost 5 bases and 7 bases, there was a span of 8 bases. The CDR3 sequence is 10 residues long.